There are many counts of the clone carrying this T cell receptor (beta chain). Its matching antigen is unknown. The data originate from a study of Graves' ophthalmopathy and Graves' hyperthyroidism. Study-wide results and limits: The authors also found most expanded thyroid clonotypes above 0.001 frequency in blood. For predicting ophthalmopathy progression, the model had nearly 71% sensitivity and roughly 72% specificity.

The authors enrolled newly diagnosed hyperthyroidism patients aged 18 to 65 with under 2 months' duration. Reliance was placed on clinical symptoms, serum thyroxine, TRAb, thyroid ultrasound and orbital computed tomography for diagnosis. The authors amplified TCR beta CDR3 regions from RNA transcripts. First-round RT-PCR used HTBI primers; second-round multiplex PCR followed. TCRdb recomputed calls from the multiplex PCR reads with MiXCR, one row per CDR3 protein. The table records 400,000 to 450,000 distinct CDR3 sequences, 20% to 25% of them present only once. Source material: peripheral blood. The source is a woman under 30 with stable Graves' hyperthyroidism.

The CDR3: CASSDSKETQYF. CDR3 nucleotides: TGTGCCAGTAGTGACAGTAAAGAGACCCAGTACTTC. The rearrangement links TRBV19 to TRBJ2-5; D is perhaps TRBD1 (5 bases). V lost 5 bases and J 3 bases, leaving 7 bases between the germline ends. CDR1 and CDR2 (germline): LNHDA, SQIVND (reference sequence). This CDR3 spans 12 amino acids.